This TCR beta chain emerged from a study of monozygotic twins with cystic fibrosis. The CDR3 is made up of 16 amino acids. The V gene's germline CDR1 is MNHEY and CDR2 SVGAGI. V dropped 0 bases and J dropped 6; count of bases not matched to a gene: 4. Assay: immunoSEQ multiplex PCR; the TCRdb copy retains only in-frame clones and omits some. The sample lists 25,000 to 35,000 clones, approximately 86% occurring once. V gene TRBV6-5 combines with J gene TRBJ2-2; 10 bases line up with TRBD2. The receptor was isolated from a girl aged 2-10 years with cystic fibrosis. Sequencing was performed on blood. The CDR3 region has the DNA TGTGCCAGCAGTTACTCTCTAGCGGGAGTTCCCGGGGAGCTGTTTTTT. It encodes CASSYSLAGVPGELFF.